This TCR beta chain emerged from a study of liver allograft versus peripheral blood T cells. In the study overall: Transplanted livers held T cell receptor repertoires, and these were compared with repertoires in recipients' peripheral blood. Study conclusions and caveats: According to reports, the T cell receptor repertoires inside liver allografts differed from those in peripheral blood.

MiXCR, applied by TCRdb to the reads, yields one record per CDR3 protein. The data show about 6,000 distinct CDR3 sequences, approximately 16% seen once. As to this clonotype: What it recognizes is unknown.

The receptor comes from a human patient who had a liver transplant. Some T cells may be transferred from the graft donor.

CDR3 protein: CASSLGAGRSEQYF. CDR3 nucleotide sequence: TGTGCCAGCAGCTTGGGGGCGGGACGGAGCGAGCAGTACTTC. The chain recombines TRBV13 with TRBJ2-7; D may be TRBD1 or TRBD2 (6 bases each). The germline V gene has CDR1 PRHDT and CDR2 FYEKMQ (reference sequence). CDR3 size: 14 residues. V was clipped by 3 bases and J by 6 bases, with 15 bases between them.